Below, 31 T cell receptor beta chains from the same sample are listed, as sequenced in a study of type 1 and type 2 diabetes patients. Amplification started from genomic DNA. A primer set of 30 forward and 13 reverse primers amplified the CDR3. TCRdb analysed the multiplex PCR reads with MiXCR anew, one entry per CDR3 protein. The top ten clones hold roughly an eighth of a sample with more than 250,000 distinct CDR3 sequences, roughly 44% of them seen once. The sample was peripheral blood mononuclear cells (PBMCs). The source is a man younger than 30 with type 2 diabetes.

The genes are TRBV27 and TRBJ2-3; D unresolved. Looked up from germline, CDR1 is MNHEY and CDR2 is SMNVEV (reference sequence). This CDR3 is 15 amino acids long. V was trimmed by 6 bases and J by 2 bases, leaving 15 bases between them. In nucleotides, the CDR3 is TGTGCCAGCAGAGTTAGACATCAAAACACAGATACGCAGTATTTT. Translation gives CASRVRHQNTDTQYF.

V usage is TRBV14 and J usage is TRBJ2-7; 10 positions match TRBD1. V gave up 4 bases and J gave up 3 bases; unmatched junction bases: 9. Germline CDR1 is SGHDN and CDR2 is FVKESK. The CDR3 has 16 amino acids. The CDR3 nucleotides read TGTGCCAGCAGCCCACTGTGGACAGGGGGGTTCTACGAGCAGTACTTC. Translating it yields CASSPLWTGGFYEQYF.

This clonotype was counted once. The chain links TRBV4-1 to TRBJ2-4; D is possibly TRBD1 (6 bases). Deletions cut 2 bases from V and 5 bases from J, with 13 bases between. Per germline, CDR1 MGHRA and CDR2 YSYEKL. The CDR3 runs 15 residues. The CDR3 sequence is CASSQHRDPQNIQYF. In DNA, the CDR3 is TGCGCCAGCAGCCAACACAGGGACCCCCAAAACATTCAGTACTTC.

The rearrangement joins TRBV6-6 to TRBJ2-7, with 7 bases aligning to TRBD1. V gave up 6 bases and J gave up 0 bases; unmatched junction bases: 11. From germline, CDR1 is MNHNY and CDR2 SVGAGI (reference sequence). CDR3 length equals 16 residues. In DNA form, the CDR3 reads TGTGCCAGCAGACCAAACGCAGGGGGTAGCTCCTACGAGCAGTACTTC. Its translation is CASRPNAGGSSYEQYF.

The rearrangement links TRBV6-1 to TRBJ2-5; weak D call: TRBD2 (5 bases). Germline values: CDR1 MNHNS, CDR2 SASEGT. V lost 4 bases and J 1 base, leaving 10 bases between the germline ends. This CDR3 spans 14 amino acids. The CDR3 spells CASSGAALQETQYF. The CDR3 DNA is TGTGCCAGCAGTGGAGCGGCCCTCCAAGAGACCCAGTACTTC.

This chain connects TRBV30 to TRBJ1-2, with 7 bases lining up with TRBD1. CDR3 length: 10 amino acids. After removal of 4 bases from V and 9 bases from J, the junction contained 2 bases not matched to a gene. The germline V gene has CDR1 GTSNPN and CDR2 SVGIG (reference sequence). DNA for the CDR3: TGTGCCTGGAAACAGGGGCGCTACACCTTC. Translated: CAWKQGRYTF.

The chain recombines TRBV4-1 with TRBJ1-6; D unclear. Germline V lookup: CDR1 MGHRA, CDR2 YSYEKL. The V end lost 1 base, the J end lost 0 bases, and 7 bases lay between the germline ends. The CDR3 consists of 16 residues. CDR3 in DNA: TGCGCCAGCAGCCAAGTGGTCAGCTCCTATAATTCACCCCTCCACTTT. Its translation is CASSQVVSSYNSPLHF.

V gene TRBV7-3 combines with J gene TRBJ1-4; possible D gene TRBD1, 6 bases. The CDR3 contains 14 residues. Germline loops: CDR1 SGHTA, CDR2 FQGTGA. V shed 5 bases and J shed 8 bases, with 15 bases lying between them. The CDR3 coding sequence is TGTGCCAGCAGCAAGGGGGGACCGGACGAAAAACTGTTTTTT. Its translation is CASSKGGPDEKLFF.

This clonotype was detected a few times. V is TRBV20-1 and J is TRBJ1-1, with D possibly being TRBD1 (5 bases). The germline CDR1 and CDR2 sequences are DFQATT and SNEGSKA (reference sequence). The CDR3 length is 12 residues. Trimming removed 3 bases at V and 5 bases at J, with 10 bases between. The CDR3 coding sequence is TGCAGTGCTAGGATGGGGGAAACTGAAGCTTTCTTT. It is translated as CSARMGETEAFF.

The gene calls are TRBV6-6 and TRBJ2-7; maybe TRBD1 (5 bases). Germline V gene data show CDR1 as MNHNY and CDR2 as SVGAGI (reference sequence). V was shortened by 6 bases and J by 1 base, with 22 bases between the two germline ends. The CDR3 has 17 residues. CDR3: CASSPFRETGGSYEQYF. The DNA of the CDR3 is TGTGCCAGCAGCCCCTTTCGTGAAACAGGCGGTTCCTACGAGCAGTACTTC.

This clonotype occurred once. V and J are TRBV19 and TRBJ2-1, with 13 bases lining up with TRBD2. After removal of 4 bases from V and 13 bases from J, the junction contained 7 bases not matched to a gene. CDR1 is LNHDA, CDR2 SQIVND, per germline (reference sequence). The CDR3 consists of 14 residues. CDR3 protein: CASSRGLAGPGQFF. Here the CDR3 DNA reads TGTGCCAGTAGTAGGGGACTAGCGGGGCCAGGTCAGTTCTTC. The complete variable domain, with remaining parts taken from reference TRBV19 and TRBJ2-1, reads DGGITQSPKYLFRKEGQNVTLSCEQNLNHDAMYWYRQDPGQGLRLIYYSQIVNDFQKGDIAEGYSVSREKKESFPLTVTSAQKNPTAFYLCASSRGLAGPGQFFGPGTRLTVL.

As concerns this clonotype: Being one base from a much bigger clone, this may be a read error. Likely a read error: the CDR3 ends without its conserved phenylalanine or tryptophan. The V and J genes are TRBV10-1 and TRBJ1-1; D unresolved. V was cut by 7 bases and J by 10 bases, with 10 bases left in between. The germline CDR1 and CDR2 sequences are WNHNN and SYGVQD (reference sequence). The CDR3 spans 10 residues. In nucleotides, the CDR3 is TGCGCCAGCATGAGACTCGCAGCTTTCCTT. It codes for CASMRLAAFL.

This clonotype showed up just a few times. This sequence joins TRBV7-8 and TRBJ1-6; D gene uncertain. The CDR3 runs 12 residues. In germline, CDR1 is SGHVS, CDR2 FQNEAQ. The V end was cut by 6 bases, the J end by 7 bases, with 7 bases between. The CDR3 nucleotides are TGTGCCAGCAGGGCGCCAAATTCACCCCTCCACTTT. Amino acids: CASRAPNSPLHF. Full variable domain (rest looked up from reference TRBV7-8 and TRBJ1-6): GAGVSQSPRYKVAKRGQDVALRCDPISGHVSLFWYQQALGQGPEFLTYFQNEAQLDKSGLPSDRFFAERPEGSVSTLKIQRTQQEDSAVYLCASRAPNSPLHFGNGTRLTVT.

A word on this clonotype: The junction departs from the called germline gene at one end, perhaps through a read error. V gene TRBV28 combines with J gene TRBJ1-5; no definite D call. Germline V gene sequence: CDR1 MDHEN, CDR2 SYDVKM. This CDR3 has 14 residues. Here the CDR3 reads CASSTGVGNQPQHF. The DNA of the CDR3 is TGTGCCAGCAGTACCGGGGTTGGGAATCAGCCTCAGCATTTT. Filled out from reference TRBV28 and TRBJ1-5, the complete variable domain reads DVKVTQSSRYLVKRTGEKVFLECVQDMDHENMFWYRQDPGLGLRLIYFSYDVKMKEKGDIPEGYSVSREKKERFSLILESASTNQTSMYLCASSTGVGNQPQHFGDGTRLSIL.

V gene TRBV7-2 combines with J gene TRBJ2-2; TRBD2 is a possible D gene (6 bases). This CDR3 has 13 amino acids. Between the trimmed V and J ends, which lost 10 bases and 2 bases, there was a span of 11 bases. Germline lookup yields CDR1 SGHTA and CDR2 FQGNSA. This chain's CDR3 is CATGGINTGELFF. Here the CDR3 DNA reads TGTGCCACCGGCGGGATAAACACCGGGGAGCTGTTTTTT.

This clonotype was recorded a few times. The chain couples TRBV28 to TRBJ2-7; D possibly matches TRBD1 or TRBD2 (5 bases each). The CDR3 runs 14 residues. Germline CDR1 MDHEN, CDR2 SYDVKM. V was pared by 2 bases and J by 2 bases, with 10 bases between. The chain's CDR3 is CASSLEGPPYEQYF. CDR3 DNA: TGTGCCAGCAGTTTAGAGGGGCCCCCCTACGAGCAGTACTTC.

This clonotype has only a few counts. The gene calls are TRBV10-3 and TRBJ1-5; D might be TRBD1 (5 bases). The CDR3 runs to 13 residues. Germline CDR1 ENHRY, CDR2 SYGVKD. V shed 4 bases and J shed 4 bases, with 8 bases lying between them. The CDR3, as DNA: TGTGCCATCAGTGGGGGCCTGAATCAGCCCCAGCATTTT. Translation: CAISGGLNQPQHF.

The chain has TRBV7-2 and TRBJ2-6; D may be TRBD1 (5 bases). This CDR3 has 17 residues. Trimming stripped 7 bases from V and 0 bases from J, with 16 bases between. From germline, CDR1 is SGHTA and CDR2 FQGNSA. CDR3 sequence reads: CASNRQGYPSGANVLTF. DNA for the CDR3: TGTGCCAGCAACCGGCAGGGATACCCCTCTGGGGCCAACGTCCTGACTTTC.

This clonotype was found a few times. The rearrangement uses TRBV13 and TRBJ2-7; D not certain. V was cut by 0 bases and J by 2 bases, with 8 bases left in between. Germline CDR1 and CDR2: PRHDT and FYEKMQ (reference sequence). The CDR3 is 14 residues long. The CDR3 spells CASSLGQATYEQYF. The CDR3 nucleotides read TGTGCCAGCAGCTTAGGGCAGGCCACCTACGAGCAGTACTTC.

The CDR3: CASSPDRGIETQYF. CDR3 DNA sequence: TGTGCCAGCTCACCGGACAGGGGAATCGAGACCCAGTACTTC. The chain links TRBV2 to TRBJ2-5, with TRBD1 identical over 9 bases. With V trimmed by 8 bases and J by 5 bases, 9 bases remained unmatched. The CDR3 consists of 14 residues. The germline V gene has CDR1 SNHLY and CDR2 FYNNEI.

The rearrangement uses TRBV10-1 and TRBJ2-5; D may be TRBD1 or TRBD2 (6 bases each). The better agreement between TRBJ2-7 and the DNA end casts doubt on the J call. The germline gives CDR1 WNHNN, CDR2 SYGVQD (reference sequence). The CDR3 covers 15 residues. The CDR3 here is CASSQEGEETYEQYF. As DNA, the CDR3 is TGCGCCAGCAGCCAAGAGGGGGAGGAAACCTACGAGCAGTACTTC.

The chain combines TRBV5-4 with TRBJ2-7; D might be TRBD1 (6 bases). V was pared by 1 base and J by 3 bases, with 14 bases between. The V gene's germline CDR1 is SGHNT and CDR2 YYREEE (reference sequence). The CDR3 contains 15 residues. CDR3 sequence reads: CASSLWTQGGYEQYF. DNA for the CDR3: TGTGCCAGCAGCTTGTGGACACAAGGGGGCTACGAGCAGTACTTC.

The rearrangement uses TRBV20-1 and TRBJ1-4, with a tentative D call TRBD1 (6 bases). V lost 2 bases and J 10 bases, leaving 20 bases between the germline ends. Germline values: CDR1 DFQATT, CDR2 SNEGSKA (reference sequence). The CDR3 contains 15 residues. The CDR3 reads CSARRGTGMSVKLFF. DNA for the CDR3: TGCAGTGCTAGAAGGGGAACAGGGATGAGTGTAAAACTGTTTTTT.

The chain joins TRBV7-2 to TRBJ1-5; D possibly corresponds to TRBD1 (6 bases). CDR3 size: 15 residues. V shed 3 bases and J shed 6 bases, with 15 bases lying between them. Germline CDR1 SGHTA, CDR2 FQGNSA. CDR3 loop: CASSFTQGEGQPQHF. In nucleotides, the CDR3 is TGTGCCAGCAGCTTCACACAGGGAGAAGGTCAGCCCCAGCATTTT.

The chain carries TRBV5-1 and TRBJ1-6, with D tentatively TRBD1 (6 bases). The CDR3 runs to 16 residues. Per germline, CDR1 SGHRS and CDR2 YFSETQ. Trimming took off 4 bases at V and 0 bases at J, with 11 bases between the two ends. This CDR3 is CASSLWTASYNSPLHF. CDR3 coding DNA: TGCGCCAGCAGCCTCTGGACAGCCTCCTATAATTCACCCCTCCACTTT.

This CDR3 reads CASSLVGAGTSGNTIYF. The CDR3 bases are TGTGCCAGCAGCTTAGTCGGGGCCGGGACTTCCGGAAACACCATATATTTT. This rearrangement joins TRBV7-2 to TRBJ1-3, with D possibly being TRBD1 (5 bases). This CDR3 is built from 17 residues. Germline V gene sequence: CDR1 SGHTA, CDR2 FQGNSA. The V gene lost 1 base and the J gene lost 4 bases, with 17 bases spanning the gap.

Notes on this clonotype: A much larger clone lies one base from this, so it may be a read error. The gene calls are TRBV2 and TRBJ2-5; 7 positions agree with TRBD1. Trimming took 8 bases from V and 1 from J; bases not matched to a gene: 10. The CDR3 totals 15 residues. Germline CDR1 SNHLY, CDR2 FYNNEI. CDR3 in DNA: TGTGCCAGCCGCACTGACAGGGCTAGCCAAGAGACCCAGTACTTC. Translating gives CASRTDRASQETQYF.

CDR3 sequence (DNA): TGTGCCAGCGGCTTCGGTCTCTATGGCTACACCTTC. Translation: CASGFGLYGYTF. The rearrangement joins TRBV2 to TRBJ1-2; D uncertain. The CDR3 has 12 residues. Germline V gene data show CDR1 as SNHLY and CDR2 as FYNNEI. The ends were cut back, 8 bases at V and 4 bases at J, with 11 bases in the middle.

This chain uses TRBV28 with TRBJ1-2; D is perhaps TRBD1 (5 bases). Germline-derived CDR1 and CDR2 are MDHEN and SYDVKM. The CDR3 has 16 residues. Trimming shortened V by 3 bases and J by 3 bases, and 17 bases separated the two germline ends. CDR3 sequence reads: CASSFRTGVAHYGYTF. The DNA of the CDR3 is TGTGCCAGCAGTTTTCGAACAGGAGTAGCGCACTATGGCTACACCTTC.

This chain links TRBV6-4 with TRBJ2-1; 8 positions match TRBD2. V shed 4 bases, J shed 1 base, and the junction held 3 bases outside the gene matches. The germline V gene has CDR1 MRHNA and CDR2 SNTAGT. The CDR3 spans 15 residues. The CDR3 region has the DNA TGTGCCAGCAGTGCCGTAGCGGGGTCCTACAATGAGCAGTTCTTC. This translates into CASSAVAGSYNEQFF.

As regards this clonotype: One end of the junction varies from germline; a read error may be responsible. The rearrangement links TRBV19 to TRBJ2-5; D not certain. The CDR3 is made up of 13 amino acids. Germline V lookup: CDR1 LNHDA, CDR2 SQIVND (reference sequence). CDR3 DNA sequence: TGTGCCAGTAGTATATACCTGTCAGAGACCAAGTACTTC. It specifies CASSIYLSETKYF.